This TCR beta chain derives from a study of cytomegalovirus exposure and HLA in healthy donors listed by TCRdb under 2017. With respect to the entire study: An earlier analysis of about 530 of the donors reported 276 Gb of sequence data and 95 million to 120 million unique TCR beta sequences obtained from about 179 million T cells. About 280 gigabases of sequencing data and approximately 91 million unique TCR sequences made up an early release that covered 640 HLA-typed donors. Of the roughly 400 genotyped donors, about 84% fell in the genetic ancestry cluster associated with self-reported Caucasian donors. The study aimed to test whether cataloging public T cell receptors could reveal signatures of past pathogen exposure. The T cell repertoires of 666 subjects were profiled by immunosequencing and related to cytomegalovirus serostatus. In addition to the first cohort of 666 subjects, a separate validation cohort of 120 different subjects was used. To predict cytomegalovirus infection status, the study brought together high-throughput TCR immunosequencing, statistical association of individual TCRs with disease status, and machine learning. In a later analysis, previously published TCR beta repertoires from some 640 donors were re-analyzed and high-resolution HLA genotyping was added so that TCR occurrence patterns could be studied. Rather than drawing on any new phenotypic data, the later analysis identified candidate immune exposures from TCR beta sequences and the way those sequences occurred across donors. An earlier analysis of roughly 600 of the donors used high-throughput TCR beta sequencing to judge whether each TCR beta V gene segment behaved as functional or pseudogenic. Donor age, sex, ethnicity and CMV serostatus were compiled together with the repertoire data. In a later genetic analysis, genome-wide SNP genotypes for about 60% of the 666 donors were used, and that subset was treated as a discovery cohort. All discovery cohort repertoires had been generated using a single sequencing platform. HLA typing covered class I and class II loci at four-digit resolution. Typing coverage varied by locus: 629-630 donors for A, B, C, DRB1 and DQB1; approximately 560 for DQA1; some 610 for DPA1; under 490 for DPB1. Because of strong linkage in the cohort, roughly 5 DR-DQ haplotypes were treated as single units for association and clustering. On average, roughly 200,000 unique TCR beta nucleotide sequences were sequenced per donor among a few hundred genotyped donors of the cohort, with roughly 18% of those sequences being non-productive. General conclusions and limits of the study: A cluster of highly shared sequence variants was judged likely to represent a technical artifact of the sequencing pipeline. Compared with the roughly 600-donor mean, donors in an Asian-associated ancestry cluster had fewer N-insertions in productive TCRs, according to a later genetic analysis. While some public TCRs were present in many individuals, most TCR sequences turned up only very rarely across donors. Because the 87-base-pair reads could not distinguish some IMGT-functional V segments, including TRBV6-2 and TRBV6-3, those segments were excluded. V-gene and J-gene trimming of TCR beta chains was associated with a missense DCLRE1C variant in a later genetic analysis, and the association was replicated in an independent cohort. In both the original and validation cohorts, the classifier was reported to diagnose cytomegalovirus status with high specificity and sensitivity. The authors suggested that the approach could potentially be generalized to other disease states and immunological phenotypes. Correlated functional status among segregating V segments might reflect linkage disequilibrium, but an unknown experimental factor could not be ruled out. Three of the identified cytomegalovirus-associated TCR beta chains were confirmed in vitro to be specific for cytomegalovirus antigens. When HLA alleles, especially DR and DQ, strongly co-occurred, attributing TCR associations to individual alleles was difficult. In an earlier analysis of approximately 590 of the donors, most TCR beta V segments appeared in productive rearrangements about 87% or about 30% of the time, broadly matching IMGT annotations. Because HLA typing was unavailable for some donors at each locus, only the typed subset was used in association tests. For the cohort, immune exposure information was limited to CMV serostatus. A later analysis found that most CMV-associated TCR beta chains appeared HLA-restricted, with HLA associations seemingly driven largely by CMV exposure. In a later analysis, 15,000 to 20,000 TCR beta sequences were associated with specific HLA alleles at a false discovery rate of 0.05. In a later analysis, the rate of TCR association differed among HLA loci, with DRB1 alleles having the most associated TCRs and HLA-C alleles having the fewest. According to a later analysis, parvovirus B19, influenza, CMV and Epstein-Barr virus appeared linked to several top co-occurrence clusters. A later analysis found that HLA-associated TCR beta chains were more clonally expanded and had lower generation probabilities than equally common non-associated chains. In the study, 150 to 200 TCR beta chains were listed as associated with cytomegalovirus. Because counts were too low, some 17 rarely observed V segments, including chromosome 9 orphons, were left out of the earlier analysis of a few hundred of the donors. Presence/absence analyses assumed roughly uniform sequencing depth across donors, an assumption that may not hold. Only TCR beta chains were sequenced in this cohort, and the absence of alpha or paired-chain data limited detectable features. A further reported finding was that TCR beta sequences accurately predicted the HLA-A and HLA-B alleles for most subjects in the first cohort.

Comments on this clone: Its antigen remains unidentified. Qualities for individual bases were not recorded, and no much larger clone is one base off.

The cohort consisted of hundreds of healthy bone marrow donors. All cohort members were sampled while nominally healthy, although unrecorded immune exposures were likely present. The donor was CMV seropositive and belonged to the group of 250 to 350 seropositive cohort members. A peripheral blood sample was provided by each donor, and peripheral blood mononuclear cells were used for TCR beta sequencing. The Qiagen DNeasy Blood Extraction Kit was used to extract genomic DNA from the blood cell samples. The CDR3 runs 16 residues from the cysteine to the phenylalanine. The read is trimmed to its CDR3 DNA, 48 bases read in frame from base 1. V is shortened by 0 bases, J by 0 bases, and the region joining them spans 9 bases. CDR1 is given as MNHEY and CDR2 as SVGAGI, both from the germline V gene. Library preparation used the immunoSEQ multiplex PCR assay. For the multiplex PCR, a mixture combining 60 forward primers for TCR Vbeta segments and 13 reverse primers for TCR Jbeta segments was used. Amplification of the CDR3 region of rearranged TCR beta genes was performed with a multiplex PCR assay on genomic DNA. Amplified TCR beta libraries were sequenced as 87-base-pair reads on the Illumina HiSeq System. The published analysis was carried out like this. A later analysis counted tens of millions of unique TCR beta chains across the roughly 700 repertoires, and roughly 10 million of these chains were shared by at least two donors. To remove PCR and sequencing errors, raw reads were error-corrected and collapsed into unique sequences using a nearest-neighbor algorithm that merged closely related sequences. To assign V, D and J gene segments, CDR3 sequences were aligned to IMGT reference sequences. For a sequence to be retained, at least a six-nucleotide match to both a V gene segment and a J gene segment was required. Rearrangements were called productive when the CDR3 lacked stop codons and stayed in frame with V and J; all others were non-productive. Following IMGT convention, CDR3 was defined as the stretch from the second conserved V-encoded cysteine up to the conserved J-encoded phenylalanine. In an earlier analysis of just under 600 of the donors, sequences lacking an unambiguous match to a single V gene segment were excluded. An earlier analysis of several hundred of the donors called V segments functional above 56.7% productive rearrangements and segregating when the between-donor standard deviation exceeded 5%. To diagnose cytomegalovirus status from the catalog of TCR beta chain sequences, a statistical classification framework was built. V and J gene assignment, in a later analysis, came from comparing TCR nucleotide sequences with IMGT/GENE-DB human TR gene sequences. A later analysis assigned CDR3 sequences and most-parsimonious VDJ recombination scenarios with the TCRdist pipeline. In a later analysis, every TCR beta chain was defined by the combination of its CDR3 amino acid sequence and its V-gene family, and reads without a unique V-gene family were dropped. In a later analysis, fewer than 650 highly shared, low-generation-probability nucleotide sequences were removed to address suspected cross-contamination and a sequencing artifact. For each public chain, a later analysis derived a clonal expansion index from normalized ranks of inferred template counts within each repertoire. Generation probabilities in a later analysis came from a VDJ recombination model fitted to out-of-frame rearrangements, and those results were checked against IGoR. Hypergeometric tests were used in a later analysis to score TCR-TCR, TCR-HLA and TCR-CMV co-occurrence, with a repertoire-size bias correction applied to the TCR pairs. False discovery rates were estimated in a later analysis by permuting HLA or CMV assignments 20 times. A later analysis grouped co-occurring TCRs with DBSCAN, adding TCRdist sequence similarity when clustering within HLA-allele-positive subsets. For co-occurrence clustering, repertoires with fewer than 30,000 or more than 120,000 public chains were excluded, along with roughly 5 repertoires with anomalous nucleotide sharing. TCRdb stores this immuneACCESS table with in-frame sequences only. Part of the clones is absent; in the studies checked, under half of the shortfall reflects unresolved V genes, and no reason is known for the rest. V and J calls and clone size come straight from that table; D and trimming were deduced from the DNA. This sample is represented by 90,000 to 150,000 clones; less than 80% of them were singletons. The ten largest clones capture about 9.9% of the sample.

This receptor chain uses TRBV6-5 and TRBJ2-4; a tentative D match to TRBD1 spans 5 bases. This clonotype originated in a woman between 50 and 59 years old in good health and CMV-seropositive. The sequencing sample was made of PBMCs. The sequence in DNA is TGTGCCAGCAGTTACTCGAGACAGATAGCCAAAAACATTCAGTACTTC. It is translated as CASSYSRQIAKNIQYF.